These 11 T cell receptor beta chains were sequenced from one sample in a study of blood T cell repertoires in COVID-19. TCRdb's copy holds only in-frame clones and misses some; the assay was immunoSEQ multiplex PCR. The table has some 140,000 clones, roughly 83% seen once. Sequenced material: PBMCs or T cells enriched from blood (not recorded which). These receptors were obtained from a man aged 45-65 years who had recovered from COVID-19.

V and J are TRBV27 and TRBJ1-2; D is possibly TRBD1 (5 bases). The CDR3 has 16 residues. Between the trimmed V and J ends, which lost 0 bases and 5 bases, there was a span of 16 bases. Germline V gives CDR1 MNHEY, CDR2 SMNVEV (reference sequence). The CDR3 DNA is TGTGCCAGCAGTTTATCGCCCAGGGAAGGGTGGTATGGCTACACCTTC. It codes for CASSLSPREGWYGYTF.

V and J are TRBV27 and TRBJ2-1; 9 nucleotides line up with TRBD2. The CDR3 covers 15 residues. The trim removed 4 bases at V and 1 base at J, leaving 2 bases unmatched. Germline lookup yields CDR1 MNHEY and CDR2 SMNVEV (reference sequence). Written as DNA, the CDR3 is TGTGCCAGCAGTTCGGGACTAGCTTCCTACAATGAGCAGTTCTTC. It specifies CASSSGLASYNEQFF.

The chain couples TRBV14 to TRBJ2-1, with D uncertain. This CDR3 has 14 residues. Germline V gene data show CDR1 as SGHDN and CDR2 as FVKESK. V lost 1 base to trimming and J lost 2 bases, with 6 bases between them. The CDR3 protein is CASSQGQAYNEQFF. CDR3 sequence (DNA): TGTGCCAGCAGCCAAGGGCAGGCCTACAATGAGCAGTTCTTC.

This clone was counted a single time. J is TRBJ2-1 and V is TRBV11-2; a weak D match, TRBD2 (7 bases). V was cut by 9 bases and J by 0 bases, with 21 bases left in between. Germline V gene data show CDR1 as SGHAT and CDR2 as FQNNGV. The CDR3 extends over 17 amino acids. CDR3 sequence reads: CARPRGGAPGSYNEQFF. Here the CDR3 DNA reads TGTGCCAGACCTAGGGGGGGGGCCCCCGGCTCCTACAATGAGCAGTTCTTC.

The rearrangement uses TRBV6-6 and TRBJ2-3; tentatively, D is TRBD2 (5 bases). CDR1 is MNHNY and CDR2 is SVGAGI in the germline V gene (reference sequence). V lost 4 bases and J lost 0, with 8 bases in between. CDR3 length: 14 amino acids. CDR3 protein: CASSWETSTDTQYF. The CDR3 DNA reads TGTGCCAGCAGTTGGGAGACTAGCACAGATACGCAGTATTTT.

This clone was recorded only once. V is TRBV5-4 and J is TRBJ2-5; a possible D gene is TRBD1 (5 bases). The CDR3 runs 13 residues. Trimming left V 3 bases short and J 5 bases short, with 11 bases between. Germline CDR1 and CDR2: SGHNT and YYREEE (reference sequence). The CDR3 region is CASSSDSSETQYF. The CDR3 DNA follows: TGTGCCAGCAGCTCAGACAGCTCGGAGACCCAGTACTTC.

The rearrangement joins TRBV28 to TRBJ1-3; D gene uncertain. The germline V and J ends were trimmed by 4 bases and 4 bases, with 5 bases remaining between them. Germline CDR1 is MDHEN and CDR2 is SYDVKM. This CDR3 spans 12 amino acids. The CDR3 here is CASSSQGNTIYF. CDR3 nucleotides: TGTGCCAGCAGTTCTCAGGGAAACACCATATATTTT.

The J gene is TRBJ1-6, the V gene TRBV5-1; TRBD1 matches at 9 bases. This CDR3 has 14 amino acids. Germline CDR1 is SGHRS and CDR2 is YFSETQ. With 4 bases clipped from V and 8 bases from J, the junction kept 4 bases outside the gene matches. CDR3 amino acids: CASSMRQGDSPLHF. In DNA, the CDR3 is TGCGCCAGCAGCATGCGACAGGGGGATTCACCCCTCCACTTT.

V is TRBV25-1 and J is TRBJ1-6; D is undetermined. Germline V gene data show CDR1 as MGHDK and CDR2 as SYGVNS. V lost 4 bases to trimming and J lost 3 bases, with 7 bases between them. The length of the CDR3 is 14 residues. CDR3 amino acids: CASSGRNYNSPLHF. CDR3 nucleotides: TGTGCCAGCAGTGGGAGAAACTATAATTCACCCCTCCACTTT. Supplemented by reference TRBV25-1 and TRBJ1-6, the full variable domain reads EADIYQTPRYLVIGTGKKITLECSQTMGHDKMYWYQQDPGMELHLIHYSYGVNSTEKGDLSSESTVSRIRTEHFPLTLESARPSHTSQYLCASSGRNYNSPLHFGNGTRLTVT.

The gene calls are TRBV6-4 and TRBJ2-2; 10 bases align to TRBD1. V lost 10 bases and J lost 3; bases outside the gene matches: 5. Germline values: CDR1 MRHNA, CDR2 SNTAGT. CDR3 length equals 14 residues. CDR3 coding DNA: TGTGCCACCGAGGACAGGGGGGACACCGGGGAGCTGTTTTTT. Translation gives CATEDRGDTGELFF.

The V gene is TRBV10-3, the J gene TRBJ1-3, with 9 bases lining up with TRBD1. The CDR3 spans 18 residues. Germline-derived CDR1 and CDR2 are ENHRY and SYGVKD. The J segment lost 0 bases and the V segment lost 0 bases, leaving 6 bases of the junction unmatched. The CDR3 coding sequence is TGTGCCATCAGTGAGTCCTGGGGACAGGGAAACTCTGGAAACACCATATATTTT. It is translated as CAISESWGQGNSGNTIYF.